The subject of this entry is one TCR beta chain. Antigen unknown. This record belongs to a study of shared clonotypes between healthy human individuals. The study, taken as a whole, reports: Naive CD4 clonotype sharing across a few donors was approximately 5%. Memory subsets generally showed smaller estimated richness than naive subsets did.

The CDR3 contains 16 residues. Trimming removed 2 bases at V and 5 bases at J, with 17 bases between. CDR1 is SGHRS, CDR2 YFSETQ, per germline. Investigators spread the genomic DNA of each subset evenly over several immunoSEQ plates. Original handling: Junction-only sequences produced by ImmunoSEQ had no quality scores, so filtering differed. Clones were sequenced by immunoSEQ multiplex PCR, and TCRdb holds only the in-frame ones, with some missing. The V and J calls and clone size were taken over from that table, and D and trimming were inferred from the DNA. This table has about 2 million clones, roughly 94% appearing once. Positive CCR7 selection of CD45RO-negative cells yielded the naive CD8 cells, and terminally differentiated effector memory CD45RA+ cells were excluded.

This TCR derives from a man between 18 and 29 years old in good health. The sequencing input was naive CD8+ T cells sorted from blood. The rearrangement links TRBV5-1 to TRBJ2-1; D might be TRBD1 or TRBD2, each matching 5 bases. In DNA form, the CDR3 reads TGCGCCAGCAGCTTCAGAGGGGCACCCCCACACAATGAGCAGTTCTTC. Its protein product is CASSFRGAPPHNEQFF.